This T cell receptor beta chain was recovered during a study of early T cells in non-severe SARS-CoV-2 infection (dated by TCRdb to about 2021). General notes on the study: Bulk RNA from unsorted whole blood was used for TCR sequencing, so alpha and beta chains could not be paired.

Library prep was done by 5' RACE. The instrument was a NextSeq 500. In the TCR library protocol, unique molecular identifiers were attached to individual cDNA molecules to correct for PCR bias and sequencing error. Sequencing covered both TCR alpha and beta chains, and within each sample the abundances of alpha and beta sequences were tightly co-correlated. Turning to the authors' computational methods: Decombinator V4 was used to annotate TCR sequences for V gene, J gene and CDR3. TCRs were defined as expanded if a significant change between any two time points was detected under a Poisson model with p below 0.0001. TCR abundances were normalised to the total number of TCRs sequenced per sample and were expressed as counts per million. TRAV1-2 paired with TRAJ12, TRAJ20 or TRAJ33 defined MAIT TCRs, while TRAV10 paired with TRAJ18 defined iNKT TCRs. VDJdb, accessed on 1 November 2021, was searched for TCRs annotated for CMV, EBV and SARS-CoV-2, and TCRs annotated for more than one antigen were excluded. TCRdb itself trimmed the public reads at Q25 with fastp, ran MiXCR and retained productive beta chains. All rows with the same CDR3 protein become a single entry with the most common DNA and genes. For this entry, the V and J calls and clone size follow TCRdb and not the study's own pipeline. The sample includes about 66,000 distinct CDR3 sequences, with 20% observed a single time. 16% of the sample is held by the ten biggest clonotypes.

This was a case-control study nested in a cohort of healthcare workers in London, UK, who had nasopharyngeal swab PCR tests and blood samples taken every week. Healthcare workers were recruited during the week of the UK lockdown, between 23 and 31 March 2020, and followed weekly for up to about 15 weeks. V is pared back by 9 bases and J by 4 bases, with 5 bases lying between the germline termini. CDR1 and CDR2 are read off the germline V gene as SGHRS and YFSETQ. Spanning cysteine to phenylalanine, the CDR3 consists of 10 amino acids. This entry keeps only the CDR3 DNA: 30 bases, framed from base 1. Here is what the overall study found, with its caveats: VDJdb matching was skewed toward anti-spike CD8 responses, so virus-specific expansions were likely underestimated and private and CD4 specificities were missed.

With respect to this clonotype: This clone's antigen is unknown. No per-base quality is available; no much larger clone lies one base away.

The rearranged segments are TRBV5-1 and TRBJ2-1; the D gene remains uncertain. Sample: whole blood, taken at baseline. The TCR comes from an adult who was a healthcare worker with PCR-confirmed SARS-CoV-2 infection or an uninfected control (not recorded which). CDR3 sequence: CANQYNEQFF. The DNA reads TGCGCCAACCAATACAATGAGCAGTTCTTC.